The 8 T cell receptor beta chains below all came from one sample that was sequenced in a study of CD8 T cells in ankylosing spondylitis. One entry per CDR3 protein results from TCRdb running MiXCR on the 5' RACE reads. Of more than 300,000 distinct CDR3 sequences listed, 9.5% to 13% are singletons. Sequenced material: blood, either unsorted or a sorted T cell fraction (not recorded which). The receptors derive from a female donor with ankylosing spondylitis or in good health (not recorded which).

There are many counts of this clonotype. The rearrangement joins TRBV12-3 or TRBV12-4 to TRBJ2-1; D may be TRBD2 (5 bases). The CDR3 runs 16 residues. V gave up 7 bases and J gave up 6 bases, with 22 bases separating them. The CDR3 region has the DNA TGTGCCAGCAACGGCTTCGGGATTTCCGAGGGCAATGAGCAGTTCTTC. As protein: CASNGFGISEGNEQFF.

This chain uses TRBV27 with TRBJ2-5; 10 bases fit TRBD2. The CDR3 totals 17 residues. Per germline, CDR1 MNHEY and CDR2 SMNVEV (reference sequence). V lost 5 bases and J lost 5; bases outside the gene matches: 14. The CDR3 loop is CASSPGLLAGVGETQYF. For the CDR3, the DNA is TGTGCCAGCAGTCCGGGACTTCTAGCGGGAGTTGGGGAGACCCAGTACTTC.

Here the CDR3 DNA reads TGTGCCAGCAGCTCGGGACTAGCGCCCTACAATGAGCAGTTCTTC. The encoded protein is CASSSGLAPYNEQFF. J is TRBJ2-1 and V is TRBV7-1; 10 nucleotides align to TRBD2. TRBV7-1 is noted as an ORF with a role that remains uncertain. The trim removed 3 bases at V and 2 bases at J, leaving 1 base unmatched. The CDR3 consists of 15 residues.

This clonotype was detected many times. V usage is TRBV12-3 or TRBV12-4 and J usage is TRBJ1-6; 8 positions match TRBD1. This CDR3 contains 16 residues. V dropped 5 bases and J dropped 0; count of bases not matched to a gene: 3. Here the CDR3 DNA reads TGTGCCAGCAGTGGGGACAGGAGCTCCTATAATTCACCCCTCCACTTT. This sequence encodes CASSGDRSSYNSPLHF.

This chain joins TRBV5-1 and TRBJ2-6; D gene ambiguous. Germline V gene lookup returns CDR1 SGHRS and CDR2 YFSETQ. This CDR3 is built from 15 residues. V shed 4 bases and J shed 0 bases, with 8 bases lying between them. CDR3 region: CASSDTPSGANVLTF. The DNA for the CDR3 is TGCGCCAGCAGCGACACCCCCTCTGGGGCCAACGTCCTGACTTTC.

This clonotype came up many times. The V call is TRBV7-2, the J call TRBJ2-1; D possibly corresponds to TRBD1 (6 bases). The CDR3 is made up of 16 amino acids. V dropped 5 bases and J dropped 0 bases, with 14 bases sitting between them. CDR1 and CDR2 (germline): SGHTA, FQGNSA. For the CDR3, the DNA is TGTGCCAGCAGCCTCAGGGGACCGAGCTCCTACAATGAGCAGTTCTTC. It is translated as CASSLRGPSSYNEQFF.

This clonotype has at least ten counts. An end of the junction differs from the germline gene, which may be a read error. The chain employs TRBV5-1 and TRBJ1-1; no clear D gene. The CDR3 is made up of 13 amino acids. The germline V gene has CDR1 SGHRS and CDR2 YFSETQ. The CDR3 DNA reads as TGTGCCAGCAGCTTAGAGCAGAACACTGAAGCTTTCTTT. It yields the protein CASSLEQNTEAFF.

A word on this clonotype: A much larger clone lies one base from this, so it may be a read error. The rearrangement joins TRBV13 to TRBJ2-2; 7 bases are shared with TRBD1. The CDR3 sequence is 16 residues long. CDR1 PRHDT and CDR2 FYEKMQ come from the germline V gene (reference sequence). The CDR3 loop reads CASSPDGTERTGQLFF. The CDR3 nucleotides read TGTGCCAGCAGCCCGGACGGGACAGAGAGGACCGGGCAGCTGTTTTTT.